This T cell receptor beta chain was retrieved from a study of OX40 agonist ivuxolimab in advanced cancers. A note on this clone: The antigen remains undetermined.

Clones were sequenced by immunoSEQ multiplex PCR, and TCRdb holds only the in-frame ones, with some missing. Of about 37,000 clones in the sample, 92% were seen once. Autoimmune disease history or systemic immunosuppression excluded patients. Study findings and constraints: There were also nonresponders showing low normalized T-cell clonal expansion. Circulating CD4+ and CD8+ T cells showed clonal expansion by week 6 at 0.1 to 3.0 mg/kg.

This receptor was taken from an adult with an advanced solid tumor such as melanoma, head and neck, liver or kidney cancer. The source material was CD4+ or CD8+ T cells sorted from blood, sampled in a trial of the OX40 agonist ivuxolimab.

CDR3 coding DNA: TGTGCCAGCAGCCTAAACGGGTACACCGGGGAGCTGTTTTTT. Translation gives CASSLNGYTGELFF. The gene calls are TRBV11-2 and TRBJ2-2, with no clear D. Germline assignment: CDR1 SGHAT and CDR2 FQNNGV. This CDR3 has 14 residues. V was clipped by 5 bases and J by 3 bases, with 10 bases between them. Full variable domain (outside the CDR3, taken from reference TRBV11-2 and TRBJ2-2): EAGVAQSPRYKIIEKRQSVAFWCNPISGHATLYWYQQILGQGPKLLIQFQNNGVVDDSQLPKDRFSAERLKGVDSTLKIQPAKLEDSAVYLCASSLNGYTGELFFGEGSRLTVL.